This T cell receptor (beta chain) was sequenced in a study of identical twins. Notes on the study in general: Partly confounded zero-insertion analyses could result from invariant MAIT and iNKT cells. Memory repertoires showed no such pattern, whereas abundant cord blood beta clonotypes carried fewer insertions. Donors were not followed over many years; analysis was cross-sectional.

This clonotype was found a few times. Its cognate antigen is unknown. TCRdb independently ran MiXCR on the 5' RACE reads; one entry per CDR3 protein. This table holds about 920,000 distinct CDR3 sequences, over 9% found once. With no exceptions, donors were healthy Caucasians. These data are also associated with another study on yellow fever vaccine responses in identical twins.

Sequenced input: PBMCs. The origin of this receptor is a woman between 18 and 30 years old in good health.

The CDR3 reads CSASYGLAGTYNEQFF. The CDR3 DNA sequence: TGCAGTGCTAGCTACGGACTAGCGGGAACCTACAATGAGCAGTTCTTC. The V gene is TRBV20-1, the J gene TRBJ2-1; 12 nucleotides agree with TRBD2. This CDR3 contains 16 residues. CDR1 is DFQATT and CDR2 is SNEGSKA in the germline V gene (reference sequence). V shed 3 bases, J shed 2 bases, and the junction held 5 bases outside the gene matches.